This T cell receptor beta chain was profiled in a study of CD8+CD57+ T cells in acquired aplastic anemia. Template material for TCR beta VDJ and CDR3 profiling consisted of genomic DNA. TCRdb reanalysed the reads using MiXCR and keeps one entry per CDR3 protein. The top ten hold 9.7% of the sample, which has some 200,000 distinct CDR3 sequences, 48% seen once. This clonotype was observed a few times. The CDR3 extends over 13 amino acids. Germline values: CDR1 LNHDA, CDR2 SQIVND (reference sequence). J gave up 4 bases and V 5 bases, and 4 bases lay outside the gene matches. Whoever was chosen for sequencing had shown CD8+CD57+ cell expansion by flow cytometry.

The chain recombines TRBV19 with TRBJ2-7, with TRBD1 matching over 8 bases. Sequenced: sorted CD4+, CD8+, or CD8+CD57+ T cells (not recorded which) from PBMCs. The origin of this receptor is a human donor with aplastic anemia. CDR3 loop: CASSLRTGYEQYF. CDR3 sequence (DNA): TGTGCCAGTAGTCTTAGGACAGGGTACGAGCAGTACTTC.